This T cell receptor beta chain was documented in a study of a mutant IDH1 vaccine in newly diagnosed glioma. In the study overall: Patients previously underwent radiotherapy, temozolomide, or both, and most underwent both.

By frequency in the sample, this clone is medium-sized (0.01 to 0.1%). What it binds is not known. The data were produced by immunoSEQ multiplex PCR, yet TCRdb's version contains in-frame clones alone and is incomplete. The sample shows tens of thousands of clones, 78% of them seen only once. The CDR3 runs 18 residues. Regarding time point: week 23, last vaccination. Every single dose of the vaccine, 300 ug of mutant IDH1 20-mer peptide, came with topical imiquimod. Here the sequenced sample was PBMCs, taken from a glioma patient whose treatment included an IDH1 peptide vaccine. This chain joins TRBV21-1 and TRBJ2-5; the table's D call, TRBD1, was not checked against the DNA. TRBV21-1 is recorded as a pseudogene. The clonotype was recovered from a middle-aged woman with glioma. Some clones in this sample may be carry-over from other donors' samples. Here the CDR3 DNA reads TGTGCCAGCAGCACCAGACCAAGGCGGACAGGGGTCCAAGAGACCCAGTACTTC. This translates into CASSTRPRRTGVQETQYF.